The entry below gives a single TCR beta chain sequence along with its context. Its antigen is unknown. This entry belongs to a study of T cells expressing NK-cell markers. Study in general: The TCR beta repertoires were obtained from sorted CD3+CD56+NKG2C+, CD3+CD56+NKG2C- and CD3+CD56-NKG2C+ T cells.

For each CDR3 protein, TCRdb gives one entry from its re-call of the 5' RACE reads, without DNA. Seen in this sample are hundreds of thousands of distinct CDR3 sequences; the ten most common clones hold more than 3.5%. Study observations and caveats: The contribution of dominant NKG2C+ clonotypes to CD8+ T cells in more than five donors was roughly 1.0-7.5%. Whether expanded NKG2C+ T cell clones were HCMV specific stayed uncertain.

This receptor was taken from a woman between 18 and 70 years old in good health. Sequenced: blood T cells: a sorted CD56 or NKG2C T cell subset, CD4+ or CD8+ T cells, or bulk PBMC T cells (not recorded which).

CDR3 sequence reads: CASSLPWGQGRGNEQFF. V is TRBV5-4 and J is TRBJ2-1; TCRdb reports TRBD1, a call that lacks DNA to check it against. Germline V CDR1 and CDR2: SGHNT, YYREEE (reference sequence). This CDR3 contains 17 residues.